This T cell receptor beta chain is drawn from a study of shared clonotypes between healthy human individuals. The table came from immunoSEQ multiplex PCR; TCRdb's copy has only in-frame clones and leaves some out. The table includes some 1.5 million clones, around 98% detected once. The germline V gene has CDR1 MDHEN and CDR2 SYDVKM. V gave up 8 bases and J gave up 5 bases, with 18 bases separating them. The length of the CDR3 is 14 residues. The sample consisted of naive CD4+ T cells sorted from blood. Sample subset: CD45RA+ positively selected. The sequence derives from a man aged 25 to 45 in good health. The gene calls are TRBV28 and TRBJ1-2; TRBD1 might be the D (5 bases). The DNA of the CDR3 is TGTGCCAGCTCCCAGGGCGGGGTGGAGTATGGCTACACCTTC. Its protein is CASSQGGVEYGYTF.